One sample yielded the 18 T cell receptor beta chains listed below, sequenced in a study of blood T cell repertoires in COVID-19. Sequencing was performed with immunoSEQ multiplex PCR; in TCRdb, only in-frame clones are kept and a portion is missing. Among fewer than 90,000 clones, about 88% were seen once, and the ten largest hold around 1.5%. Sequenced input: peripheral blood. Every receptor here comes from a human donor in a cohort sampled during active COVID-19.

The CDR3: CASSLDRGTADTEAFF. CDR3 bases: TGTGCCAGCAGCTTAGACAGGGGGACGGCGGACACTGAAGCTTTCTTT. The chain couples TRBV11-2 to TRBJ1-1, with 7 bases identical to TRBD1. CDR1 is SGHAT, CDR2 FQNNGV, per germline. V shed 0 bases, J shed 3 bases, and the junction held 7 bases outside the gene matches. The CDR3 covers 16 residues.

V usage is TRBV12-3 or TRBV12-4 and J usage is TRBJ2-3; a possible D gene is TRBD2 (6 bases). V gave up 5 bases and J gave up 3 bases, with 9 bases separating them. There are 13 residues in the CDR3. The CDR3 spells CASSARGTDTQYF. DNA for the CDR3: TGTGCCAGCAGTGCCCGGGGGACAGATACGCAGTATTTT.

CDR3 in amino acids: CASTVDQGLNTEAFF. CDR3 DNA sequence: TGTGCCAGCACTGTCGACCAGGGGTTGAACACTGAAGCTTTCTTT. The chain uses TRBV2 and TRBJ1-1, with D possibly TRBD1 on 6 matching bases. The germline V and J ends were trimmed by 7 bases and 0 bases, with 15 bases remaining between them. CDR1 and CDR2 from the germline V gene are SNHLY and FYNNEI. The CDR3 consists of 15 residues.

This rearrangement joins TRBV11-2 to TRBJ2-5, with D perhaps matching TRBD2 (5 bases). This CDR3 is built from 14 residues. Per germline, CDR1 SGHAT and CDR2 FQNNGV. V lost 5 bases and J lost 5, with 15 bases in between. CDR3 residues: CASSPQERLETQYF. Written as DNA, the CDR3 is TGTGCCAGCAGCCCCCAGGAGCGGCTCGAGACCCAGTACTTC. Full variable domain (missing parts from reference TRBV11-2 and TRBJ2-5): EAGVAQSPRYKIIEKRQSVAFWCNPISGHATLYWYQQILGQGPKLLIQFQNNGVVDDSQLPKDRFSAERLKGVDSTLKIQPAKLEDSAVYLCASSPQERLETQYFGPGTRLLVL.

V and J are TRBV20-1 and TRBJ2-5; TRBD1 matches at 10 bases. With V trimmed by 3 bases and J by 7 bases, 8 bases remained unmatched. Looked up from germline, CDR1 is DFQATT and CDR2 is SNEGSKA (reference sequence). The CDR3 spans 14 residues. CDR3 sequence: CSASWGQGRGTQYF. The CDR3 nucleotides read TGCAGTGCTAGTTGGGGACAGGGGCGAGGGACCCAGTACTTC.

The chain carries TRBV6-2 or TRBV6-3 and TRBJ2-3; no clear D gene. V was clipped by 0 bases and J by 0 bases, with 10 bases between them. This CDR3 is 16 amino acids long. Per germline, CDR1 MNHEY and CDR2 SVGEGT. This CDR3 reads CASSYSGRSSTDTQYF. CDR3 nucleotides: TGTGCCAGCAGTTACTCTGGGCGATCTAGCACAGATACGCAGTATTTT.

The DNA of the CDR3 is TGTGCCAGCAGTACAGGGTCTGGGGCCAACGTCCTGACTTTC. Encoded protein: CASSTGSGANVLTF. V gene TRBV6-5 combines with J gene TRBJ2-6, with D perhaps TRBD1 (6 bases). V was trimmed by 5 bases and J by 1 base, leaving 6 bases between them. The CDR3 is 14 residues long. Germline lookup yields CDR1 MNHEY and CDR2 SVGAGI.

This clone was seen only a few times. The chain recombines TRBV3-1 (or the pseudogene TRBV3-2) with TRBJ1-6; D not resolved. The CDR3 consists of 13 residues. Germline CDR1 reads LGHDT; CDR2 reads YNNKEL (reference sequence). Trimming pared 1 base from V and 9 bases from J, leaving 7 bases between. CDR3 amino acids: CASSQVFGSPLHF. In DNA form, the CDR3 reads TGTGCCAGCAGCCAAGTCTTCGGTTCACCCCTCCACTTT.

The chain has TRBV19 and TRBJ2-7, with 8 bases aligning to TRBD1. Germline trimming cut 7 bases from V and 1 base from J; bases unmatched to any gene: 6. Germline values: CDR1 LNHDA, CDR2 SQIVND (reference sequence). The CDR3 length is 14 residues. The CDR3 here is CASKFGQGSYEQYF. Written as DNA, the CDR3 is TGTGCCAGTAAGTTCGGACAGGGATCCTACGAGCAGTACTTC.

The chain is built from TRBV29-1 and TRBJ2-1; D possibly corresponds to TRBD2 (5 bases). V dropped 8 bases and J dropped 2 bases, with 10 bases sitting between them. Germline-derived CDR1 and CDR2 are SQVTM and ANQGSEA. The CDR3 has 12 amino acids. This chain's CDR3 is CSCSATYNEQFF. The CDR3 region has the DNA TGCAGCTGTAGCGCGACCTACAATGAGCAGTTCTTC.

The J gene is TRBJ2-1, the V gene TRBV9; 12 bases agree with TRBD2. Trimming cost V 2 bases and J 8 bases; bases outside gene matches: 14. The germline V gene has CDR1 SGDLS and CDR2 YYNGEE. The CDR3 sequence is 18 residues long. In DNA, the CDR3 is TGTGCCAGCAGCGTCCGGGCTAGCGGGAGGGCCCCTGGGGATGAGCAGTTCTTC. Translated, it gives CASSVRASGRAPGDEQFF.

The chain has TRBV5-1 and TRBJ2-1; possibly TRBD2 for D (5 bases). Per the germline V gene, CDR1 is SGHRS and CDR2 is YFSETQ. The V end was cut by 0 bases, the J end by 7 bases, with 5 bases between. The CDR3 has 12 residues. The DNA of the CDR3 is TGCGCCAGCAGCTTGGGACTAAATGAGCAGTTCTTC. It encodes CASSLGLNEQFF. The full variable domain, its missing parts supplied by reference TRBV5-1 and TRBJ2-1, is KAGVTQTPRYLIKTRGQQVTLSCSPISGHRSVSWYQQTPGQGLQFLFEYFSETQRNKGNFPGRFSGRQFSNSRSEMNVSTLELGDSALYLCASSLGLNEQFFGPGTRLTVL.

This chain joins TRBV24-1 and TRBJ1-3; 7 nucleotides agree with TRBD1. This CDR3 region has 13 residues. CDR1 is KGHDR and CDR2 is SFDVKD in the germline V gene. The CDR3 is CAPGDSSGNTIYF. In DNA, the CDR3 is TGTGCACCGGGGGACAGCTCTGGAAACACCATATATTTT.

The chain couples TRBV7-6 to TRBJ2-1; TRBD2 aligns across 7 bases. This CDR3 is built from 15 residues. Germline values: CDR1 SGHVS, CDR2 FNYEAQ. The trim removed 0 bases at V and 6 bases at J, leaving 5 bases unmatched. The CDR3 spells CASSLAGGPSNEQFF. CDR3 bases: TGTGCCAGCAGCTTAGCGGGAGGGCCGAGCAATGAGCAGTTCTTC.

In its sample, this clone was seen once. V and J are TRBV12-5 and TRBJ1-1; possibly TRBD1 for D (6 bases). Trimming removed 0 bases at V and 5 bases at J, with 16 bases between. The CDR3 totals 16 residues. CDR1 is LGHNT and CDR2 is FRNRAP in the germline V gene. In nucleotides, the CDR3 is TGTGCTAGTGGTTTGGTATTGGCGGGGAGGGGGACTGAAGCTTTCTTT. Its protein is CASGLVLAGRGTEAFF.

The chain links TRBV7-9 to TRBJ1-2; TRBD1 agrees at 10 bases. Germline V lookup: CDR1 SEHNR, CDR2 FQNEAQ (reference sequence). The V and J ends lost 5 bases and 5 bases, in that order; junction bases with no gene match: 2. The CDR3 is 13 amino acids. DNA of the CDR3: TGTGCCAGCAGCGGACAGGGGGTGTATGGCTACACCTTC. Its translation is CASSGQGVYGYTF.

J is TRBJ1-4 and V is TRBV7-9; tentative D call: TRBD1 (6 bases). Per germline, CDR1 SEHNR and CDR2 FQNEAQ (reference sequence). This CDR3 is built from 16 residues. V shed 5 bases and J shed 4 bases, with 17 bases lying between them. The chain's CDR3 is CASSLSSGGRNEKLFF. The CDR3 DNA sequence: TGTGCCAGCAGCCTGTCATCCGGGGGGCGTAATGAAAAACTGTTTTTT.

The V call is TRBV12-5, the J call TRBJ1-1; possible D gene TRBD1, 6 bases. The V gene's germline CDR1 is LGHNT and CDR2 FRNRAP. The CDR3 sequence is 16 residues long. Trimming shortened V by 0 bases and J by 5 bases, and 16 bases separated the two germline ends. CDR3 amino acids: CASGLVLSGGYTEAFF. CDR3 nucleotides: TGTGCTAGTGGTTTGGTACTCAGCGGGGGCTATACTGAAGCTTTCTTT.